Below, 23 T cell receptor beta chains from the same sample are listed, as sequenced in a study of T cells in tuberculosis. Time point defined: new active TB diagnosis, blood taken before or within 7 days of starting treatment. TCRdb keeps only in-frame clones here, not all; method: immunoSEQ multiplex PCR. The table records under 40,000 clones, around 88% of them present only once. The sample was PBMCs, taken at tuberculosis diagnosis. These receptor sequences come from an adult with tuberculosis.

This rearrangement joins TRBV5-8 to TRBJ1-1; TRBD1 agrees at 8 bases. V dropped 3 bases and J dropped 4; count of bases not matched to a gene: 5. The germline CDR1 and CDR2 sequences are SGHTS and YDEGEE. CDR3 size: 14 residues. CDR3 protein: CASSYRGTGTEAFF. CDR3 nucleotides: TGTGCCAGCAGCTACCGAGGGACAGGCACTGAAGCTTTCTTT.

The V call is TRBV7-2, the J call TRBJ2-7, with 9 bases fitting TRBD2. Trimming took 6 bases from V and 1 from J; bases not matched to a gene: 7. The CDR3 is 15 amino acids. Per germline, CDR1 SGHTA and CDR2 FQGNSA. CDR3 bases: TGTGCCAGCAGGGGGACTAGCATACGATCCTACGAGCAGTACTTC. It yields the protein CASRGTSIRSYEQYF.

This sequence joins TRBV5-4 and TRBJ1-2; D is uncertain. Between the trimmed V and J ends, which lost 4 bases and 5 bases, there was a span of 12 bases. This CDR3 region has 13 residues. Germline CDR1 reads SGHNT; CDR2 reads YYREEE (reference sequence). Here the CDR3 reads CASSPPGRYGYTF. As DNA, the CDR3 is TGTGCCAGCAGCCCCCCTGGGAGATATGGCTACACCTTC.

The genes are TRBV6-5 and TRBJ2-7, with 13 positions matching TRBD2. Unmatched junction bases numbered 0, after V lost 4 bases and J lost 3 bases. CDR1 is MNHEY and CDR2 is SVGAGI in the germline V gene. This CDR3 contains 14 residues. The DNA of the CDR3 is TGTGCCAGCAGTTGGACTAGCGGGAGCTACGAGCAGTACTTC. It yields the protein CASSWTSGSYEQYF.

V and J are TRBV19 and TRBJ2-1; 9 bases map to TRBD2. CDR1 and CDR2 (germline): LNHDA, SQIVND (reference sequence). The trim removed 3 bases at V and 6 bases at J, leaving 6 bases unmatched. The CDR3 totals 15 residues. The CDR3 DNA sequence: TGTGCCAGTAGTATTGGATTAGCGGGGGTCAATGAGCAGTTCTTC. It translates to CASSIGLAGVNEQFF.

The chain is built from TRBV2 and TRBJ2-2; 11 positions match TRBD1. Germline V gene data show CDR1 as SNHLY and CDR2 as FYNNEI. Unmatched junction bases numbered 7, after V lost 8 bases and J lost 5 bases. This CDR3 spans 15 amino acids. The CDR3 loop is CASHVGTGGTGELFF. In DNA form, the CDR3 reads TGTGCCAGCCACGTGGGGACAGGGGGGACCGGGGAGCTGTTTTTT.

The chain links TRBV6-1 to TRBJ1-4; D unresolved. Germline CDR1 reads MNHNS; CDR2 reads SASEGT. The CDR3 consists of 16 residues. V was clipped by 2 bases and J by 0 bases, with 10 bases between them. The CDR3 region is CASSEYSVATNEKLFF. The CDR3 coding sequence is TGTGCCAGCAGTGAATATTCTGTTGCAACTAATGAAAAACTGTTTTTT.

The chain has TRBV6-1 and TRBJ2-7, with TRBD1 matching over 7 bases. The J segment lost 0 bases and the V segment lost 1 base, leaving 3 bases of the junction unmatched. CDR1 and CDR2 from the germline V gene are MNHNS and SASEGT. CDR3 length: 15 residues. Written as DNA, the CDR3 is TGTGCCAGCAGTGAAGGACAGGGATTCTCCTACGAGCAGTACTTC. This gives the protein CASSEGQGFSYEQYF.

This chain uses TRBV2 with TRBJ2-2; D gene uncertain. Germline V CDR1 and CDR2: SNHLY, FYNNEI. Trimming pared 5 bases from V and 1 base from J, leaving 8 bases between. This CDR3 spans 14 amino acids. The CDR3, as DNA: TGTGCCAGCAGTTTCCGACTGAACACCGGGGAGCTGTTTTTT. Translation: CASSFRLNTGELFF.

The chain joins TRBV7-2 to TRBJ1-2, with D possibly TRBD1 on 5 matching bases. The V end lost 1 base, the J end lost 2 bases, and 5 bases lay between the germline ends. Germline loops: CDR1 SGHTA, CDR2 FQGNSA. The CDR3 length is 13 residues. CDR3 sequence (DNA): TGTGCCAGCAGCTTAGGGACAAACTATGGCTACACCTTC. Protein: CASSLGTNYGYTF.

The CDR3 coding sequence is TGTGCCAGCAGAGCCGGAGGACAGGTCACCTCCTATAATTCACCCCTCCACTTT. Protein sequence: CASRAGGQVTSYNSPLHF. This sequence joins TRBV5-5 and TRBJ1-6; 7 bases fit TRBD1. The CDR3 covers 18 residues. The germline V gene has CDR1 SGHKS and CDR2 YYEKEE (reference sequence). The J segment lost 0 bases and the V segment lost 5 bases, leaving 11 bases of the junction unmatched.

Judged by abundance, this clone is medium-sized. The chain uses TRBV6-5 and TRBJ2-7; the match to TRBD1 covers 8 bases. The J segment lost 0 bases and the V segment lost 5 bases, leaving 3 bases of the junction unmatched. The CDR3 has 14 amino acids. The germline gives CDR1 MNHEY, CDR2 SVGAGI. This chain's CDR3 is CASSRDRSSYEQYF. CDR3 nucleotide sequence: TGTGCCAGCAGTCGGGACAGGAGCTCCTACGAGCAGTACTTC.

This chain joins TRBV5-4 and TRBJ2-7; TRBD2 matches at 11 bases. The CDR3 runs 16 residues. Germline CDR1 SGHNT, CDR2 YYREEE (reference sequence). With V trimmed by 4 bases and J by 0 bases, 6 bases remained unmatched. CDR3: CASSMSSGGPSYEQYF. In DNA form, the CDR3 reads TGTGCCAGCAGCATGTCTAGCGGGGGGCCCTCCTACGAGCAGTACTTC.

The chain combines TRBV15 with TRBJ1-4; D call uncertain. The V gene lost 10 bases and the J gene lost 0 bases, with 9 bases spanning the gap. In germline, CDR1 is LNHNV, CDR2 YYDKDF (reference sequence). CDR3 length equals 13 residues. This CDR3 reads CASARATNEKLFF. The CDR3 DNA sequence: TGTGCCAGCGCCCGTGCAACTAATGAAAAACTGTTTTTT.

V and J are TRBV29-1 and TRBJ1-4; the D gene is possibly TRBD1 (5 bases). Germline assignment: CDR1 SQVTM and CDR2 ANQGSEA. The CDR3 length is 13 residues. V shed 6 bases and J shed 8 bases, with 16 bases lying between them. CDR3 region: CSVQGRFNEKLFF. For the CDR3, the DNA is TGCAGCGTCCAGGGTCGGTTTAACGAAAAACTGTTTTTT. Full variable domain (remainder filled in from reference TRBV29-1 and TRBJ1-4): SAVISQKPSRDICQRGTSLTIQCQVDSQVTMMFWYRQQPGQSLTLIATANQGSEATYESGFVIDKFPISRPNLTFSTLTVSNMSPEDSSIYLCSVQGRFNEKLFFGSGTQLSVL.

V and J are TRBV6-1 and TRBJ2-7; TRBD2 matches 10 bases. Germline trimming cut 6 bases from V and 3 bases from J; bases unmatched to any gene: 2. The CDR3 runs 13 residues. CDR1 is MNHNS and CDR2 is SASEGT in the germline V gene. CDR3 DNA sequence: TGTGCCAGCAGGTCTAGCGGGAGCTACGAGCAGTACTTC. Its protein is CASRSSGSYEQYF.

The chain is built from TRBV28 and TRBJ1-2; D gene unclear. V lost 3 bases and J 6 bases, leaving 11 bases between the germline ends. Germline V gene sequence: CDR1 MDHEN, CDR2 SYDVKM. The CDR3 sequence is 13 residues long. Here the CDR3 reads CASSFRKADGYTF. In DNA, the CDR3 is TGTGCCAGCAGTTTTAGAAAGGCGGATGGCTACACCTTC.

The gene calls are TRBV9 and TRBJ1-6; D is ambiguous. Germline CDR1 SGDLS, CDR2 YYNGEE. CDR3 length equals 14 residues. V dropped 1 base and J dropped 5 bases, with 7 bases sitting between them. The CDR3 sequence: CASSVLGNNSPLHF. In nucleotides, the CDR3 is TGTGCCAGCAGCGTACTAGGCAATAATTCACCCCTCCACTTT.

Only a few counts were recorded for this clone. The chain carries TRBV2 and TRBJ2-1; the D gene is possibly TRBD2 (5 bases). Germline V gene lookup returns CDR1 SNHLY and CDR2 FYNNEI. CDR3 length: 13 residues. The germline V and J ends were trimmed by 1 base and 7 bases, with 8 bases remaining between them. For the CDR3, the DNA is TGTGCCAGCAGTGAAGTAGCGCAAAATGAGCAGTTCTTC. This gives the protein CASSEVAQNEQFF.

This chain joins TRBV4-2 and TRBJ2-7, with 13 bases identical to TRBD2. The CDR3 length is 16 residues. With V trimmed by 3 bases and J by 5 bases, 7 bases remained unmatched. Looked up from germline, CDR1 is LGHNA and CDR2 is YNFKEQ. The CDR3 DNA sequence: TGTGCCAGCAGCCACGCCACTAGCGGGGGGGCCAACGAGCAGTACTTC. Its protein is CASSHATSGGANEQYF.

The chain employs TRBV19 and TRBJ2-3; 12 bases are a match to TRBD2. This CDR3 has 15 amino acids. Germline values: CDR1 LNHDA, CDR2 SQIVND (reference sequence). The V gene end was trimmed by 7 bases and the J gene end by 6 bases; junction bases not matched to a gene: 8. Here the CDR3 reads CASTQTSGGWDTQYF. CDR3 coding DNA: TGTGCCAGTACCCAAACTAGCGGGGGGTGGGATACGCAGTATTTT.

The chain uses TRBV27 and TRBJ1-5; tentatively, D is TRBD1 (5 bases). This CDR3 contains 13 residues. The V gene's germline CDR1 is MNHEY and CDR2 SMNVEV (reference sequence). V lost 3 bases, J lost 4 bases, and 7 bases lay in between. In DNA form, the CDR3 reads TGTGCCAGCAGTTTGAAGGGGAATCAGCCCCAGCATTTT. As protein: CASSLKGNQPQHF.

V is TRBV5-8 and J is TRBJ2-7, with TRBD1 as a possible D gene (7 bases). Germline assignment: CDR1 SGHTS and CDR2 YDEGEE. The CDR3 is 14 residues long. Deletions cut 4 bases from V and 6 bases from J, with 17 bases between. The CDR3 is CASSILGQGGEQYF. The CDR3 DNA follows: TGTGCCAGCAGCATCCTCGGGCAGGGGGGCGAGCAGTACTTC.